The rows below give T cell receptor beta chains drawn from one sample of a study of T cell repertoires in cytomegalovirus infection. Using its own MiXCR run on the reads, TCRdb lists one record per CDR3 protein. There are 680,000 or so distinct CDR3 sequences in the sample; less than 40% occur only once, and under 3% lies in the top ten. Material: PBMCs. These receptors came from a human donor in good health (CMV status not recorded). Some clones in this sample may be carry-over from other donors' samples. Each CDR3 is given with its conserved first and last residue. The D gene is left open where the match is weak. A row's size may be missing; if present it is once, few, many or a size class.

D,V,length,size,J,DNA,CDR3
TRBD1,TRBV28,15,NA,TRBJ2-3,TGTGCCAGCAGTTTTCAGTCAGGGGGCGGAGATACGCAGTATTTT,CASSFQSGGGDTQYF
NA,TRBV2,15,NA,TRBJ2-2,TGTGCCAGCAGCGCTACCCACATCAACACCGGGGAGCTGTTTTTT,CASSATHINTGELFF
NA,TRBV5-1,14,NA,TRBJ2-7,TGCGCCAGCAGTAATTCCGGAGTCTCCTACGAGCAGTACTTC,CASSNSGVSYEQYF
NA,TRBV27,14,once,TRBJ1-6,TGTGCCAGCAGTTGGGGTTTAGGTAATTCACCCCTCCACTTT,CASSWGLGNSPLHF
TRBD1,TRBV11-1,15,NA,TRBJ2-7,TGTGCCAGCAGCTCCTGGACAGGGGGGGCAGACGAGCAGTACTTC,CASSSWTGGADEQYF
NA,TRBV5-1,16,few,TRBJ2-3,TGCGCCAGCAGCTTGGATGCTCGGCAGAGCACAGATACGCAGTATTTT,CASSLDARQSTDTQYF
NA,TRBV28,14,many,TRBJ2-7,TGTGCCAGCAGTCCCCCTGGGAGCTCCTACGAGCAGTACTTC,CASSPPGSSYEQYF
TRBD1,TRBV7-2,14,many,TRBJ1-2,TGTGCCAGCAGCGGCCGGACAGGGGATGGTGGCTACACCTTC,CASSGRTGDGGYTF
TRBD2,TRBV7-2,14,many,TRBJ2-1,TGTGCCAGCTCCTCGGGACTAGATACAATGACGCAGTTCTTC,CASSSGLDTMTQFF
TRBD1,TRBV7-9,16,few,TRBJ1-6,TGTGCCAGCAGCTTACTCCGGGACAGGGGGAATTCACCCCTCCACTTT,CASSLLRDRGNSPLHF
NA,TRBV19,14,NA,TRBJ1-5,TGTGCCAGTAGTATAAGCAGGGGCACTCAGCCCCAGCATTTT,CASSISRGTQPQHF
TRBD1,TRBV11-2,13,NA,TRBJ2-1,TGTGCCAGCAGCTTAGTAACAGGGGAGTATCCGTTCTTC,CASSLVTGEYPFF
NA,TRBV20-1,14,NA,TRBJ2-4,TGCAGTGCTAGTTCGGGGATAGGCAAAAACATTCAGTACTTC,CSASSGIGKNIQYF
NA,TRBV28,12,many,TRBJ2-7,TGTGCCAGCAGTTACGATAGCTACGAGCAGTACTTC,CASSYDSYEQYF
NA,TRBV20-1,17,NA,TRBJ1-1,TGCAGTGCTAGAGCAAGTGGGGGGGTAGGAAGGTACACTGAAGCTTTCTTT,CSARASGGVGRYTEAFF
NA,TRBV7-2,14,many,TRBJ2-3,TGTGCCAGCAGCCTCAGAGGTACCACAGATACGCAGTATTTT,CASSLRGTTDTQYF
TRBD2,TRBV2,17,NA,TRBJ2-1,TGTGCCAGCAGTGAATTCTCGGGGGGGATAGCGACGAATGAGCAGTTCTTC,CASSEFSGGIATNEQFF
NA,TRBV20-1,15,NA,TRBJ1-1,TGCAGTGCTAGAAGCCGGAGCGACCCGAACACTGAAGCTTTCTTT,CSARSRSDPNTEAFF